These 14 T cell receptor beta chains share one sample of origin, sequenced in a study of control samples from healthy donors and cancer patients. Clones were sequenced by immunoSEQ multiplex PCR, and TCRdb holds only the in-frame ones, with some missing. The data contain about 150,000 clones, roughly 92% of them singletons. Sequenced sample: blood. These receptors originate from a young woman in good health.

The chain links TRBV4-1 to TRBJ2-5, with D tentatively TRBD2 (6 bases). This CDR3 is built from 15 residues. Trimming took off 3 bases at V and 5 bases at J, with 16 bases between the two ends. Per germline, CDR1 MGHRA and CDR2 YSYEKL. CDR3 sequence (DNA): TGCGCCAGCAGCCATGGAGGGATCGCGTGGGAGACCCAGTACTTC. Residues: CASSHGGIAWETQYF.

The rearrangement joins TRBV7-3 to TRBJ2-2, with a weak D call TRBD2 (5 bases). Germline V lookup: CDR1 SGHTA, CDR2 FQGTGA. V was trimmed by 2 bases and J by 5 bases, leaving 15 bases between them. This CDR3 is built from 16 residues. Here the CDR3 DNA reads TGTGCCAGCAGCTTAGGTGGGAGTATGAATACCGGGGAGCTGTTTTTT. It is translated as CASSLGGSMNTGELFF.

The gene calls are TRBV29-1 and TRBJ2-3; D uncertain. Deletions cut 0 bases from V and 2 bases from J, with 3 bases between. In germline, CDR1 is SQVTM, CDR2 ANQGSEA. The CDR3 runs 12 residues. CDR3 DNA: TGCAGCGTTGAAGATCACACAGATACGCAGTATTTT. Translation gives CSVEDHTDTQYF.

This clone was seen only a few times. CDR3 bases: TGTGCCAGCAGCTCCTCTCCGGGCGGGGGGGCCTACGAGCAGTACTTC. The encoded protein is CASSSSPGGGAYEQYF. The chain recombines TRBV13 with TRBJ2-7; 9 bases map to TRBD2. Germline CDR1 and CDR2: PRHDT and FYEKMQ (reference sequence). V lost 4 bases and J lost 2; bases outside the gene matches: 9. The CDR3 sequence is 16 residues long.

The genes are TRBV30 and TRBJ1-1; D is unresolved. Germline V gene data show CDR1 as GTSNPN and CDR2 as SVGIG (reference sequence). Trimming removed 0 bases from V and 0 bases from J, with 8 bases in between. The CDR3 runs 14 residues. CDR3: CAWSVIRMNTEAFF. The CDR3 DNA reads TGTGCCTGGAGTGTAATCAGAATGAACACTGAAGCTTTCTTT.

The chain joins TRBV11-2 to TRBJ2-7; unclear D gene. V was pared by 1 base and J by 4 bases, with 17 bases between. The CDR3 totals 16 residues. The germline CDR1 and CDR2 sequences are SGHAT and FQNNGV. CDR3 sequence reads: CASSLGPGDILYEQYF. CDR3 DNA sequence: TGTGCCAGCAGCTTAGGCCCAGGCGATATCTTATACGAGCAGTACTTC.

This clone was seen only once. The chain uses TRBV6-1 and TRBJ1-1; a possible D gene is TRBD1 (5 bases). Germline-derived CDR1 and CDR2 are MNHNS and SASEGT. V was pared by 4 bases and J by 5 bases, with 26 bases between. The CDR3 has 18 residues. CDR3 bases: TGTGCCAGCAGTGGCGGACTATTAGGGGAACGTTTAAGGACTGAAGCTTTCTTT. Its protein product is CASSGGLLGERLRTEAFF.

The chain has TRBV10-3 and TRBJ1-2, with D possibly being TRBD1 (6 bases). Germline lookup yields CDR1 ENHRY and CDR2 SYGVKD. The CDR3 has 14 residues. Trimming stripped 3 bases from V and 5 bases from J, with 13 bases between. The CDR3 DNA sequence: TGTGCCATCAGTGATCAGGGGCAAGAATATGGCTACACCTTC. This encodes CAISDQGQEYGYTF.

The rearrangement uses TRBV5-6 and TRBJ2-1; 9 nucleotides agree with TRBD2. This CDR3 contains 14 residues. The germline gives CDR1 SGHDT, CDR2 YYEEEE. The V and J ends lost 3 bases and 9 bases, in that order; junction bases with no gene match: 7. The CDR3 DNA is TGTGCCAGCAGCTCAACTCTAGCGGGAAGTGAGCAGTTCTTC. It is translated as CASSSTLAGSEQFF.

This rearrangement joins TRBV19 to TRBJ1-1, with TRBD1 matching over 7 bases. The V segment lost 0 bases and the J segment 6 bases; nucleotides outside the gene matches: 22. The CDR3 is made up of 20 amino acids. Germline CDR1 and CDR2: LNHDA and SQIVND (reference sequence). Here the CDR3 DNA reads TGTGCCAGTAGTATAGATTTCCCGCGGACAGGTTCCCTATTTGGGGCTGAAGCTTTCTTT. Encoded protein: CASSIDFPRTGSLFGAEAFF.

The chain joins TRBV6-5 to TRBJ2-7; a weak D match, TRBD2 (5 bases). The CDR3 contains 13 residues. The V end was cut by 4 bases, the J end by 1 base, with 8 bases between. In germline, CDR1 is MNHEY, CDR2 SVGAGI. CDR3 DNA: TGTGCCAGCAGTTTCCGGGGATCCTACGAGCAGTACTTC. Protein product: CASSFRGSYEQYF.

The chain combines TRBV14 with TRBJ1-5, with 9 positions matching TRBD1. V dropped 3 bases and J dropped 3; count of bases not matched to a gene: 3. The CDR3 runs to 15 residues. Germline CDR1 reads SGHDN; CDR2 reads FVKESK. This chain's CDR3 is CASSQGQGFNQPQHF. CDR3 DNA sequence: TGTGCCAGCAGCCAGGGACAGGGTTTCAATCAGCCCCAGCATTTT.

The CDR3 is CASSEGGGNYEQYF. CDR3 coding DNA: TGTGCCAGCAGTGAAGGAGGGGGCAACTACGAGCAGTACTTC. The chain employs TRBV6-1 and TRBJ2-7, with 7 positions matching TRBD1. Germline V CDR1 and CDR2: MNHNS, SASEGT. V was clipped by 1 base and J by 3 bases; unmatched bases: 3. The CDR3 sequence is 14 residues long.

This clone occurred once. Here the CDR3 reads CASSPRDRGTEAFF. CDR3 DNA: TGTGCCAGTAGTCCCCGGGACAGGGGCACTGAAGCTTTCTTT. The V call is TRBV19, the J call TRBJ1-1; 10 nucleotides line up with TRBD1. The CDR3 consists of 14 residues. V lost 5 bases and J lost 4; bases outside the gene matches: 4. Per the germline V gene, CDR1 is LNHDA and CDR2 is SQIVND (reference sequence).